This T cell receptor beta chain was identified during a study of regulatory T cells in long-lasting Graves disease. Regarding the study as a whole: TRBV28, TRBJ1-2 and TRBJ2-5 were segments that persistent disease favored.

Time point here: newly diagnosed GD, antithyroid drugs for less than 3 months. Scientists built the TCR library using RNA that was extracted from PBMCs. The CDR3 extends over 12 amino acids. The germline V gene has CDR1 SQVTM and CDR2 ANQGSEA. V shed 4 bases, J shed 3 bases, and the junction held 3 bases outside the gene matches. Concerning this clonotype: The antigen is not known.

To make TCR beta libraries, researchers used iRepertoire HTBI primers and Arm-PCR of CDR3 regions. TCRdb passed the multiplex PCR reads through MiXCR, listing each CDR3 protein once. This table holds hundreds of thousands of distinct CDR3 sequences, 15% to 20% found once. The same specimen was also included in a second study, on T cells in Graves' hyperthyroidism and ophthalmopathy.

Specimen: peripheral blood mononuclear cells (PBMCs), collected at new diagnosis, from a patient treated with antithyroid drugs. This receptor was taken from a woman aged 30 to 39 with Graves disease. The chain recombines TRBV29-1 with TRBJ2-7; 7 bases are shared with TRBD1. CDR3 loop: CSVGPGGYEQYF. CDR3 DNA: TGCAGCGTTGGCCCAGGGGGCTACGAGCAGTACTTC.